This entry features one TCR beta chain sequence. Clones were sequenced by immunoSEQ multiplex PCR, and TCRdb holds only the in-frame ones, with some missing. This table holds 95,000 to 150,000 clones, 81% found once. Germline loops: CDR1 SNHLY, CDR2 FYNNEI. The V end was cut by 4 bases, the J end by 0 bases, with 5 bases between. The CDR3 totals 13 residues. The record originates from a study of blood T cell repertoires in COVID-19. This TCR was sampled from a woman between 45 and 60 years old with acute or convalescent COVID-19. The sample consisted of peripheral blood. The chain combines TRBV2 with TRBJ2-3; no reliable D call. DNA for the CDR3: TGTGCCAGCAGTGGGCAGAGCACAGATACGCAGTATTTT. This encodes CASSGQSTDTQYF.